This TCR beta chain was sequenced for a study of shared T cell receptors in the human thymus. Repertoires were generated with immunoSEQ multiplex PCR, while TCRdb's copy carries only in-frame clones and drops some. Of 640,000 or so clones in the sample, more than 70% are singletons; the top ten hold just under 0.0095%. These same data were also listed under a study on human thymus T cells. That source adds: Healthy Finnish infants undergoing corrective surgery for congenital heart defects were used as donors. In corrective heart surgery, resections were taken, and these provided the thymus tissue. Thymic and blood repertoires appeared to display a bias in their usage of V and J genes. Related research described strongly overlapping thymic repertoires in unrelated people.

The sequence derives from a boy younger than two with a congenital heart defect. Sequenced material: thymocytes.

This CDR3 is CATSRTGELAKNIQYF. In nucleotides, the CDR3 is TGTGCCACCAGCAGGACAGGGGAACTAGCCAAAAACATTCAGTACTTC. The chain links TRBV15 to TRBJ2-4, with 8 nucleotides matching TRBD1. This CDR3 is 16 amino acids long. Germline lookup yields CDR1 LNHNV and CDR2 YYDKDF (reference sequence). Trimming at V came to 3 bases and at J to 0 bases, leaving 4 bases not matched to a gene.